A selection of T cell receptor beta chains follows, all from one sample in a study of beta chain features in type 1 diabetes. The method was immunoSEQ multiplex PCR; TCRdb's version includes in-frame clones alone and lacks a portion of them. The sample consists of 250,000 to 400,000 clones, approximately 14% of them appearing once. The sequenced material came from central memory CD4+ T cells from blood. All receptors derive from a man aged 25 to 40 in good health. The CDR3 runs from the conserved cysteine through the conserved F or W. D genes are given only for firm matches. Clone size is not always given. Where it is, it says once, few, many or a class for expanded clones.

cdr3_nt | cdr3_aa | clone_size | j_call | v_call | d_call
TGTGCCAGCAGTGCTAGAGCGACTATCGGGGCCGGGTACTTC | CASSARATIGAGYF | few | TRBJ2-7 | TRBV7-2 | -
TGTGCCTGGACGGGGGGACAGCTCTATGGCTACACCTTC | CAWTGGQLYGYTF | - | TRBJ1-2 | TRBV30 | TRBD1
TGCGCCAGCAGTGAGTCGAGGGGCTCCTACGAGCAGTACTTC | CASSESRGSYEQYF | few | TRBJ2-7 | TRBV10-2 | -
TGTGCCACCAGCAGAGATGGGGATTACTACGAGCAGTACTTC | CATSRDGDYYEQYF | - | TRBJ2-7 | TRBV15 | -
TGTGCCAGTAGTGGCGCCGGGCATCCTAGCACAGATACGCAGTATTTT | CASSGAGHPSTDTQYF | few | TRBJ2-3 | TRBV30 | -
TGTGCCAGCAGCTTAGGGGCAGCCACAGATACGCAGTATTTT | CASSLGAATDTQYF | - | TRBJ2-3 | TRBV11-3 | -
TGTGCCAGCAGCTCTGGACAGGGGTTCTACAATGAGCAGTTCTTC | CASSSGQGFYNEQFF | - | TRBJ2-1 | TRBV5-5 | TRBD1
TGCAGTGCTAGTACCTCGTATGGCTACACCTTC | CSASTSYGYTF | - | TRBJ1-2 | TRBV20-1 | -
TGTGCCAGCTCTTCCAGACAGGTCCAGACCGGGGAGCTGTTTTTT | CASSSRQVQTGELFF | few | TRBJ2-2 | TRBV18 | -
TGTGCCAGCAGTGGGTCCATCGATGAAAAACTGTTTTTT | CASSGSIDEKLFF | - | TRBJ1-4 | TRBV6-5 | -
TGCGCCAGCAGCCAAGAGGTGACCTTAACAGATACGCAGTATTTT | CASSQEVTLTDTQYF | few | TRBJ2-3 | TRBV4-1 | -
TGTGCCAGCAGCTTACCCAACGGCAGAGAAGCTTTCTTT | CASSLPNGREAFF | - | TRBJ1-1 | TRBV7-7 | -
TGTGCCAGCAGGTCTTCGGTTTCGCGGGGGGAGGCGGATACGCAGTATTTT | CASRSSVSRGEADTQYF | few | TRBJ2-3 | TRBV2 | TRBD2
TGTGCCAGCAGCTCCAGGGGAAACTCCTACAATGAGCAGTTCTTC | CASSSRGNSYNEQFF | few | TRBJ2-1 | TRBV7-9 | -
TGTGCCAGCAGCTTTAATTCTGTTATGAACACTGAAGCTTTCTTT | CASSFNSVMNTEAFF | - | TRBJ1-1 | TRBV7-2 | -
TGTGCCAGCAGTCGGGACAGTGGGATCTTGAACACTGAAGCTTTCTTT | CASSRDSGILNTEAFF | few | TRBJ1-1 | TRBV5-4 | TRBD1
TGTGCCAGCAGCGAGGCCCCAGCAGATACGCAGTATTTT | CASSEAPADTQYF | few | TRBJ2-3 | TRBV11-2 | -
TGTGCCTGGAAGATCCAGGGTCAAGAGACCCAGTACTTC | CAWKIQGQETQYF | - | TRBJ2-5 | TRBV30 | -
TGTGCCACCAGCAGAAGAGTAACAGGGGATGGCTACACCTTC | CATSRRVTGDGYTF | - | TRBJ1-2 | TRBV15 | TRBD1
TGTGCCAGCAGCCCTCGGGACAGGGGCTCCTACGAGCAGTACTTC | CASSPRDRGSYEQYF | few | TRBJ2-7 | TRBV6-5 | TRBD1
TGTGCCAGCAGTAAAGCAGATACGCAGTATTTT | CASSKADTQYF | few | TRBJ2-3 | TRBV6-5 | -
TGTGCCAGCAGCTTGGGGGCGGTCATGAACACTGAAGCTTTCTTT | CASSLGAVMNTEAFF | many | TRBJ1-1 | TRBV5-8 | -
TGCGCCAGCAGCCAAGATCAGGGGGGCAGCACAGATACGCAGTATTTT | CASSQDQGGSTDTQYF | few | TRBJ2-3 | TRBV4-3 | -
TGTGCCAGCAGCTTATCGTCCGCGAGCCCAGGGGACTATGGCTACACCTTC | CASSLSSASPGDYGYTF | - | TRBJ1-2 | TRBV5-4 | -
TGCAGCGTTGGAAGGGATGGGGTGGCCTACAATGAGCAGTTCTTC | CSVGRDGVAYNEQFF | - | TRBJ2-1 | TRBV29-1 | -
TGTGCCATCAGTGAACAGGGGCGAAGTGCCGGGGAGCTGTTTTTT | CAISEQGRSAGELFF | - | TRBJ2-2 | TRBV10-3 | TRBD1
TGCGCCAGCAGCCCAGGAATTTTGGCGGGTAAAGAACCCCAGCATTTT | CASSPGILAGKEPQHF | few | TRBJ1-5 | TRBV4-1 | -
TGTGCCACCAGCAGAGGCGCGGGGGGTGGGACTGAAGCTTTCTTT | CATSRGAGGGTEAFF | - | TRBJ1-1 | TRBV15 | -
TGTGCCAGCAGGGGCCAACTGGGGCCGAATCAGCCCCAGCATTTT | CASRGQLGPNQPQHF | - | TRBJ1-5 | TRBV2 | -
TGCGCCAGCAGCCAAGATGCCGCCAGGCGGGGATTAGGGAAAAACATTCAGTACTTC | CASSQDAARRGLGKNIQYF | - | TRBJ2-4 | TRBV4-3 | -
TGTGCCAGCAGTTACTCTCGCGGGAGGGCCACAGATACGCAGTATTTT | CASSYSRGRATDTQYF | few | TRBJ2-3 | TRBV6-6 | TRBD2
TGCGCCAGCAGCCATGGATCTGGAAACACCATATATTTT | CASSHGSGNTIYF | few | TRBJ1-3 | TRBV5-1 | -
TGCGCCAGCAGCCAAGAGAACAGGGAGAACCAGCCCCAGCATTTT | CASSQENRENQPQHF | - | TRBJ1-5 | TRBV4-3 | -
TGTGCCAGCAGCTTTTGGAAGGGAGGCAACACTGAAGCTTTCTTT | CASSFWKGGNTEAFF | few | TRBJ1-1 | TRBV5-4 | -
TGTGCCAGCAGTCCTTCCATACGGGGCACTGAAGCTTTCTTT | CASSPSIRGTEAFF | few | TRBJ1-1 | TRBV5-1 | -
TGCGCCAGCAGCCAGGAGCAGGGAACAGGAGGAAACACCATATATTTT | CASSQEQGTGGNTIYF | - | TRBJ1-3 | TRBV4-1 | -
TGTGCCAGCAGCTTAGGGTCGGCCAGGAGAGCTTTCTTT | CASSLGSARRAFF | - | TRBJ1-1 | TRBV11-2 | -
TGTGCCAGCAGCCTCCCCGGGGTAGGGAATGGCTACACCTTC | CASSLPGVGNGYTF | - | TRBJ1-2 | TRBV9 | -
TGTGCCAGCAGCTTACGGACGGGGGCCGTAGACACAGATACGCAGTATTTT | CASSLRTGAVDTDTQYF | - | TRBJ2-3 | TRBV7-6 | -
TGTGCCAGCATTCTAGGAGGACGTTATGGCTACACCTTC | CASILGGRYGYTF | - | TRBJ1-2 | TRBV6-6 | -
TGTGCCAGCAGCTTGGAGGGGGCCTTCGAAGGCTACACCTTC | CASSLEGAFEGYTF | few | TRBJ1-2 | TRBV4-2 | TRBD1
TGCGCCAGCAGCCAAGCATTACCGAAGGGCGATGAGCAGTTCTTC | CASSQALPKGDEQFF | - | TRBJ2-1 | TRBV4-1 | -
TGTGCCAGCTCACCACGCCCAATCCACTCTGGGGCCAACGTCCTGACTTTC | CASSPRPIHSGANVLTF | few | TRBJ2-6 | TRBV18 | -